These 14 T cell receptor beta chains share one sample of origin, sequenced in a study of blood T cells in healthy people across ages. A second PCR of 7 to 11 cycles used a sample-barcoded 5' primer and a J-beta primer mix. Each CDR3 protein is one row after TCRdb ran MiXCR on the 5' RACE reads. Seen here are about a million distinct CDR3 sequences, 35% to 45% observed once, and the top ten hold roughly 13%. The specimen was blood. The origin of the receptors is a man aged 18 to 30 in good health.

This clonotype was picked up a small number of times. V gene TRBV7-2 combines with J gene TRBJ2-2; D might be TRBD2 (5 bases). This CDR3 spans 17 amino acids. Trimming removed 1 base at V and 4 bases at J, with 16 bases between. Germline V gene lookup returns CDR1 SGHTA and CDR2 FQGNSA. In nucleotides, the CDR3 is TGTGCCAGCAGCTTAGGCGGACTCCTTACTAGCACCGGGGAGCTGTTTTTT. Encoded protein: CASSLGGLLTSTGELFF.

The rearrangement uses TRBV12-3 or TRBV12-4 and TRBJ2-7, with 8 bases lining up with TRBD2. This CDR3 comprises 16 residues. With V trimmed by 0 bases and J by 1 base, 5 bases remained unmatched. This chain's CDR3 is CASSLAFGGGSYEQYF. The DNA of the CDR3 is TGTGCCAGCAGTTTAGCGTTCGGGGGGGGATCCTACGAGCAGTACTTC.

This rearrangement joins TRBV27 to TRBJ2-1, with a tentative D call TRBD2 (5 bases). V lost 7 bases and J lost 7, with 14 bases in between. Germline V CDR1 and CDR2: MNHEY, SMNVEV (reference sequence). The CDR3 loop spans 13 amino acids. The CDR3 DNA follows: TGTGCCAGCACCAGAGGTCGGGGAAATGAGCAGTTCTTC. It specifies CASTRGRGNEQFF.

The CDR3 sequence: CSAPRQGSRDEQFF. The CDR3 region has the DNA TGCAGTGCTCCTCGACAGGGAAGTAGGGATGAGCAGTTCTTC. The chain employs TRBV20-1 and TRBJ2-1; 7 nucleotides agree with TRBD1. The V and J ends lost 5 bases and 8 bases, in that order; junction bases with no gene match: 12. This CDR3 is built from 14 residues. Germline loops: CDR1 DFQATT, CDR2 SNEGSKA (reference sequence).

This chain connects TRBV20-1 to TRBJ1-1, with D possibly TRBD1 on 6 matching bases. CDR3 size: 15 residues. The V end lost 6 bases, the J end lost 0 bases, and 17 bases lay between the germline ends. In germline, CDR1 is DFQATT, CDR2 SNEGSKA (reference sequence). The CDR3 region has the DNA TGCAGTGCCCCCCAACAGGGACTCATGAACACTGAAGCTTTCTTT. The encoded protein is CSAPQQGLMNTEAFF.

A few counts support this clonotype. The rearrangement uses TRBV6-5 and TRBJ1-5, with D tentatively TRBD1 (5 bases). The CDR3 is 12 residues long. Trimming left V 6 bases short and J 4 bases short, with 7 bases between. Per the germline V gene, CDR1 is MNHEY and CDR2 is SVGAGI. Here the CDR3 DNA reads TGTGCCAGCAGGCGACAGAATCAGCCCCAGCATTTT. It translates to CASRRQNQPQHF.

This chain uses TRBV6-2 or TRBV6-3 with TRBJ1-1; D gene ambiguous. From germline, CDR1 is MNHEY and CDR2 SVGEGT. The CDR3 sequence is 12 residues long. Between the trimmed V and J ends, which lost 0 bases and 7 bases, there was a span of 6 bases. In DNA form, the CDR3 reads TGTGCCAGCAGTTACTCGATGGTTGAAGCTTTCTTT. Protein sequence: CASSYSMVEAFF.

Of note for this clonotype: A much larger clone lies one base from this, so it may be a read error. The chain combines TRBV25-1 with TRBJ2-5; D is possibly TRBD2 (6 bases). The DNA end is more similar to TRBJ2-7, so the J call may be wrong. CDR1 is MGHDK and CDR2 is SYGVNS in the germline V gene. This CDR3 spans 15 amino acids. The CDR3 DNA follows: TGTGCCAGCGGTGATGTTGCGGGAATGTTCGACGAGCAGTACTTC. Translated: CASGDVAGMFDEQYF.

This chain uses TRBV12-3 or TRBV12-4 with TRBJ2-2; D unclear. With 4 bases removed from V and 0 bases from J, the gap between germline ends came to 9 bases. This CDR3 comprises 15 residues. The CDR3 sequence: CASSYTTPNTGELFF. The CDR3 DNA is TGTGCCAGCAGTTACACCACTCCGAACACCGGGGAGCTGTTTTTT.

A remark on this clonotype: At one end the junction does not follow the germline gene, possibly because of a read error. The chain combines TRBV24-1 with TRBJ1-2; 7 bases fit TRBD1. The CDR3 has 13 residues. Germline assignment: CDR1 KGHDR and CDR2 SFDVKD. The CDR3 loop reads CVTSDRDSYGYTF. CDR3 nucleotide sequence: TGTGTCACCAGTGATCGGGACAGCTATGGCTACACCTTC.

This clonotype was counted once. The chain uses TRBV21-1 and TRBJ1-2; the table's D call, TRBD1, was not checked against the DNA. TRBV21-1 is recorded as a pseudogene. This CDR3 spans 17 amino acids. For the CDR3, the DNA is TGTGCCAGCCAATCCGGGGGGCTGCGCGACACTAACTATGGCTACACCTTC. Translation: CASQSGGLRDTNYGYTF.

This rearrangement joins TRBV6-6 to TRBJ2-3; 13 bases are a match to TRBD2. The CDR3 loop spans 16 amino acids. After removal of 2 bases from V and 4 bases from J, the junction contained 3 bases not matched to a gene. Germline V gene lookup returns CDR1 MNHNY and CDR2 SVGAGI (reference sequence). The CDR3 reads CASSYGLAGAPDTQYF. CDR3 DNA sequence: TGTGCCAGCAGTTACGGACTAGCGGGGGCGCCAGATACGCAGTATTTT.

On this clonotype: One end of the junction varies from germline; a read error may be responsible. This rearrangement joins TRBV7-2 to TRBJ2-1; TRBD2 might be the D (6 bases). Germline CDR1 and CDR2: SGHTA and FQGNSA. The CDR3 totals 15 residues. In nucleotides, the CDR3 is TGTGCCGGCAGCTTAACGGCGGGGCACGGGGATGAGCAGTTCTTC. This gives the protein CAGSLTAGHGDEQFF.

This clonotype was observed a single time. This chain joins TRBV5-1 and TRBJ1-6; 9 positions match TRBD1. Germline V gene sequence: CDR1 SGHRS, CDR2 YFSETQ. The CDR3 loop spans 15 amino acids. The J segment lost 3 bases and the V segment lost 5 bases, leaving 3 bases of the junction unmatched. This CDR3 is CASRRGQGYNSPLHF. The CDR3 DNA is TGCGCCAGCAGACGGGGACAGGGCTATAATTCACCCCTCCACTTT.